The present TCR beta chain was sequenced within a study of blood T cell repertoires in COVID-19. Study-wide context: Material from acute and convalescent COVID-19 was sourced from the United States, Italy and Spain. PBMCs, B-cell-depleted T cells, or T cells were the source of the cDNA or gDNA that made up the material.

The V end lost 0 bases, the J end lost 9 bases, and 6 bases lay between the germline ends. The CDR3 sequence is 12 residues long. Looked up from germline, CDR1 is LNHNV and CDR2 is YYDKDF (reference sequence). This clone was detected only once. How the authors handled the data: The authors estimated nucleated cell counts from reference gene primer amplification. This table comes from immunoSEQ multiplex PCR, and its TCRdb copy is limited to in-frame clones, with some not included. For V, J and clone size, that table is used; D and trimming come from the DNA. The sample lists about 54,000 clones, roughly 76% occurring once.

The TCR sequence derives from a woman aged 55-70 years with acute or convalescent COVID-19. The sample comprised peripheral blood. This chain connects TRBV15 to TRBJ2-1; D remains ambiguous. CDR3 nucleotides: TGTGCCACCAGCAGAGAGCTAGGTGAGCAGTTCTTC. As protein: CATSRELGEQFF.